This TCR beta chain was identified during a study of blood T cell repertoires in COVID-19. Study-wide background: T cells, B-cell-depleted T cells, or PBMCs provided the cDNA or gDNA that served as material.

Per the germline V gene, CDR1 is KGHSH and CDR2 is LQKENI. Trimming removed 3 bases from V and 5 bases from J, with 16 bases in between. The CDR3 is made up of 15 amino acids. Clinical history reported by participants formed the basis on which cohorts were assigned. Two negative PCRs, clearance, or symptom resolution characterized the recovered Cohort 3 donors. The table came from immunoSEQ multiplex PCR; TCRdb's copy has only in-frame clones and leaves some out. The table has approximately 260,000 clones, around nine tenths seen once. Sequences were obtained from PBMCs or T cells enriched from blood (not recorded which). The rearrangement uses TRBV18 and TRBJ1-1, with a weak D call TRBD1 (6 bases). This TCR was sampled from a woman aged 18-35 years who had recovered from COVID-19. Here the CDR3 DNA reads TGTGCCAGCTCACCCCTCGCGGACAGAGGGACTGAAGCTTTCTTT. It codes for CASSPLADRGTEAFF.